The subject of this entry is one T cell receptor (beta chain). This sample was included in a study of blood T cell repertoires in COVID-19. Looking at the study overall: The United States, Italy and Spain were the sources of the acute and convalescent COVID-19 samples. The cDNA or gDNA used as material had been derived from T cells, B-cell-depleted T cells, or PBMCs.

This study enrolled people aged 18 to 89 from around 26 US geographic areas. The study counted Cohort 3 donors as recovered given two negative PCRs, clearance, or symptom resolution. Trimming removed 3 bases from V and 2 bases from J; junction bases left unmatched: 4. CDR3 length: 17 residues. CDR1 SGHRS and CDR2 YFSETQ come from the germline V gene. Assay: immunoSEQ multiplex PCR; the TCRdb copy retains only in-frame clones and omits some. The sample holds about 400,000 clones; about 90% are singletons and the top ten take under 3%. The genes are TRBV5-1 and TRBJ2-3, with TRBD2 identical over 15 bases. Sequencing used PBMCs or T cells enriched from blood (not recorded which). The sequence was obtained from a young woman who had recovered from COVID-19. The CDR3 sequence is CASSSGLAGGITDTQYF. DNA for the CDR3: TGCGCCAGCAGCTCCGGACTAGCGGGAGGGATCACAGATACGCAGTATTTT. Using reference TRBV5-1 and TRBJ2-3 for the parts outside the CDR3, the full variable domain is KAGVTQTPRYLIKTRGQQVTLSCSPISGHRSVSWYQQTPGQGLQFLFEYFSETQRNKGNFPGRFSGRQFSNSRSEMNVSTLELGDSALYLCASSSGLAGGITDTQYFGPGTRLTVL.